The 8 T cell receptor beta chains below come from one sample, sequenced in a study of T-cell memory formation after mild COVID-19. In TCRdb, the 5' RACE reads were re-called with MiXCR into one record per CDR3 protein. The sample holds a few hundred thousand distinct CDR3 sequences, 15% to 20% seen once. The sequencing input was PBMCs or a T cell subset sorted from them (not recorded which). These receptors all stem from a man between 18 and 29 years old who had mild COVID-19 (a few samples of this study predate the infection). Cell type and time point are not known.

V and J are TRBV7-2 and TRBJ1-5, with 9 bases fitting TRBD1. This CDR3 has 15 amino acids. After removal of 5 bases from V and 4 bases from J, the junction contained 6 bases not matched to a gene. Per the germline V gene, CDR1 is SGHTA and CDR2 is FQGNSA. DNA of the CDR3: TGTGCCAGCAGCGTATACAGGGGGCAAAATCAGCCCCAGCATTTT. Residues: CASSVYRGQNQPQHF.

This chain joins TRBV20-1 and TRBJ1-2; D is possibly TRBD1 (5 bases). From germline, CDR1 is DFQATT and CDR2 SNEGSKA (reference sequence). The CDR3 contains 13 residues. The V gene lost 3 bases and the J gene lost 8 bases, with 16 bases spanning the gap. CDR3 sequence (DNA): TGCAGTGCTAGTAGCGGGGCAGGCGGCGGCTACACCTTC. Its protein is CSASSGAGGGYTF.

This clonotype has only a few counts. J is TRBJ2-6 and V is TRBV2; D call uncertain. Deletions cut 9 bases from V and 4 bases from J, with 13 bases between. Germline CDR1 reads SNHLY; CDR2 reads FYNNEI. The CDR3 has 14 amino acids. DNA of the CDR3: TGTGCCAGGGCGAGCTTCACGGGGGCCAACGTCCTGACTTTC. It is translated as CARASFTGANVLTF.

This clonotype has ten or more counts. The CDR3: CASSLFQMGTDTQYF. The CDR3 DNA reads as TGTGCCAGCAGCTTGTTCCAGATGGGGACAGATACGCAGTATTTT. The chain employs TRBV5-6 and TRBJ2-3; D not certain. The CDR3 length is 15 residues. V was clipped by 1 base and J by 3 bases, with 12 bases between them. CDR1 SGHDT and CDR2 YYEEEE come from the germline V gene.

This chain links TRBV5-1 with TRBJ2-1; 13 bases align to TRBD2. Trimming removed 4 bases from V and 0 bases from J; junction bases left unmatched: 10. Germline values: CDR1 SGHRS, CDR2 YFSETQ. The CDR3 totals 19 residues. The CDR3 loop reads CASSVGLAGFKSSYNEQFF. CDR3 nucleotide sequence: TGCGCCAGCAGCGTGGGACTAGCGGGGTTTAAAAGCTCCTACAATGAGCAGTTCTTC.

CDR3 nucleotide sequence: TGTGCCAGCAGTTTCTCAGGAGGCTATGGCTACACCTTC. This translates into CASSFSGGYGYTF. The V call is TRBV6-6, the J call TRBJ1-2; D not resolved. Germline V gene sequence: CDR1 MNHNY, CDR2 SVGAGI (reference sequence). CDR3 length: 13 amino acids. V gave up 4 bases and J gave up 4 bases, with 10 bases separating them.

The chain joins TRBV5-1 to TRBJ1-3; D call uncertain. Germline CDR1 SGHRS, CDR2 YFSETQ. Trimming shortened V by 0 bases and J by 2 bases, and 12 bases separated the two germline ends. CDR3 length equals 16 residues. This CDR3 is CASSLEPGATGNTIYF. For the CDR3, the DNA is TGCGCCAGCAGCTTGGAGCCAGGCGCCACTGGAAACACCATATATTTT.

The chain is built from TRBV5-6 and TRBJ2-3; maybe TRBD1 (6 bases). This CDR3 is 13 amino acids long. Deletions cut 3 bases from V and 4 bases from J, with 9 bases between. Germline CDR1 and CDR2: SGHDT and YYEEEE. DNA for the CDR3: TGTGCCAGCAGCTCCAGGGGACCAGATACGCAGTATTTT. This codes for CASSSRGPDTQYF.